What follows is one T cell receptor (beta chain) and its context. It has no known antigen specificity. No base qualities exist here, and no much larger clone lies one base off it. The sequencer was an Illumina NovaSeq 6000. cDNA libraries for TCRalpha and TCRbeta were prepared by 5'RACE using constant-segment primers, with sample barcodes and unique molecular identifiers added. Trizol reagent was used to extract RNA from every sample. Libraries were amplified in two PCR steps, with a second sample barcode and Illumina TruSeq adapters added in the second step. Libraries were sequenced on an Illumina NovaSeq with 2 x 150 bp paired-end reads. On the authors' methods: Reads were demultiplexed and collapsed into UMI-guided consensus sequences with migec v1.2.7. Using mixcr v2.1.11, UMI consensuses were aligned to TRA and TRB V and J templates and then assembled into clonotypes. A clonotype was counted as expanded or contracted only if both edgeR and NoisET called the change significant, with noise models trained on biological replicates. For edgeR calls, a false discovery rate-adjusted p below 0.01 and a log2 fold-change threshold of 1 were applied. As an exploratory analysis of dynamics, PCA with hierarchical clustering was applied to max-normalized trajectories of the 1000 most abundant clonotypes. Separately sequenced CD4+ and CD8+ repertoires were used to assign a CD4 or CD8 phenotype to each responding clone. The public reads were reprocessed in TCRdb via fastp at Q25 and MiXCR, keeping in-frame beta chains. All rows with the same CDR3 protein become a single entry with the most common DNA and genes. The V and J calls were not made by the authors but by TCRdb's processing. This sample gives 350,000 or so distinct CDR3 sequences in total; under 25% of them show up just once. The biggest ten clones account for around 12% of the sample.

This record belongs to a study of T-cell memory formation after mild COVID-19 (dated by TCRdb to the early 2020s). The study in broad terms: Most TCR sequence clusters were specific to one of the two donors. In two donors, T-cell clones that expanded and contracted after mild COVID-19 were tracked by sequencing TCRalpha and TCRbeta repertoires over time. The cohort was made up of two young adult volunteers, one female and one male, who were previously healthy. Study-level results and caveats: Only a couple of mild cases were covered in the study, and larger cohorts including severe cases with pre-infection samples were considered necessary. Balanced CD4/CD8 phenotypes were observed for clones contracting from day 15 to 85, whereas a bias towards CD4+ was observed for a second wave of clones expanding from day 15 to 37. Contracting CD4+ clones appeared mostly in the CM and EM memory subsets, whereas CD8+ clones were enriched in EMRA. Some responding clones were found in pre-infection memory, which suggests that pre-existing cross-reactive memory T cells took part in the SARS-CoV-2 response. SARS-CoV-2 specificity was not confirmed for the second-wave clones peaking on day 37.

The cysteine opens and the phenylalanine closes a CDR3 of 17 amino acids. The read is trimmed to its CDR3 DNA, 51 bases read in frame from base 1. Reading the germline V gene gives CDR1 SNHLY and CDR2 FYNNEI. V ends up 3 bases short and J 8 bases short, with an unmatched junction base count of 10. Ficoll-Paque density gradient centrifugation was the method used to isolate PBMCs. The sequence is built from TRBV2 and TRBJ2-1, with 13 bases in between that match TRBD2. The TCR originated in an adult woman who had mild COVID-19 (a few samples of this study predate the infection). The sample titles of this study are shuffled in the database, so cell type and time point are left out; the donor was told from shared clones. Sequencing was performed on PBMCs or a T cell subset sorted from them (not recorded which). In nucleotides, the sequence is TGTGCCAGCAGTGAGGAACCTGGGACTAGCGGGATATATGAGCAGTTCTTC. It is translated as CASSEEPGTSGIYEQFF.